Each of the 29 T cell receptor beta chains below was sequenced from the same sample in a study of T-cell reconstitution after alpha-beta-depleted transplantation in children (dated by TCRdb to about 2016). The treatment or condition tag for this specimen amounts to: allogeneic hematopoietic cell transplantation with graft depleted of TCRalphabeta T cells and CD19 B cells. Libraries came from PCR. This sample was sequenced with an Illumina HiSeq 2500. Molecular barcoding was employed in the preparation of TCR libraries, with unique molecular identifiers being used to normalize TCRbeta repertoire quantification. TCRdb ran its own pipeline on the public reads, namely fastp trimming at Q25 and MiXCR clone calling, and kept in-frame beta chains. Each entry is one CDR3 protein sequence, shown with its most common DNA and genes. The sample data list approximately 650,000 distinct CDR3 sequences, and approximately 14% of these were observed just once. The leading ten clones occupy 0.79% of the sample.

The sequenced sample was PBMCs, obtained before TCRalphabeta/CD19-depleted stem cell transplant. The receptors derive from a girl under 10 years old with congenital amegakaryocytic thrombocytopenia, due to receive a stem cell transplant.

This clonotype has just a few counts. This rearrangement joins TRBV30 to TRBJ2-7; D possibly corresponds to TRBD1 (6 bases). V was shortened by 3 bases and J by 5 bases, with 11 bases between the two germline ends. Germline values: CDR1 GTSNPN, CDR2 SVGIG (reference sequence). The CDR3 runs 12 residues. DNA for the CDR3: TGTGCCTGGAGCCCAGACAGGCACGAGCAGTACTTC. Translated: CAWSPDRHEQYF.

In regard to this clonotype: The junction departs from the called germline gene at one end, perhaps through a read error. The genes are TRBV5-1 and TRBJ1-1, with 7 bases fitting TRBD1. The CDR3 runs to 14 residues. Germline CDR1 and CDR2: SGHRS and YFSETQ. CDR3 amino acids: CASSLGQGNTEAIF. The CDR3, as DNA: TGCGCCAGCAGCTTGGGACAGGGTAACACTGAAGCTATCTTT.

This clonotype was picked up many times. The chain uses TRBV27 and TRBJ2-7, with a tentative D call TRBD2 (6 bases). V lost 5 bases and J lost 1, with 15 bases in between. The CDR3 has 15 amino acids. Per germline, CDR1 MNHEY and CDR2 SMNVEV (reference sequence). The CDR3 reads CASSPGTDPSYEQYF. The CDR3 DNA sequence: TGTGCCAGCAGTCCAGGGACTGATCCGTCCTACGAGCAGTACTTC.

This clonotype came up many times. CDR3 in DNA: TGTGCCAGCAGCATATCGTACGAGCAGTACTTC. It translates to CASSISYEQYF. The gene calls are TRBV2 and TRBJ2-7; D is unclear. The V and J ends lost 6 bases and 4 bases respectively, with 7 bases between them. Germline CDR1 reads SNHLY; CDR2 reads FYNNEI. This CDR3 spans 11 amino acids.

This clonotype was picked up many times. The chain employs TRBV3-1 and TRBJ2-1, with a possible D match to TRBD2 (5 bases). The CDR3 is 16 residues long. V lost 1 base, J lost 0 bases, and 10 bases lay in between. Germline-derived CDR1 and CDR2 are LGHDT and YNNKEL (reference sequence). CDR3 region: CASSQVTGSSYNEQFF. The CDR3 nucleotides are TGTGCCAGCAGCCAAGTTACGGGGAGCTCCTACAATGAGCAGTTCTTC.

This clonotype showed up just a few times. The chain recombines TRBV28 with TRBJ2-7, with 8 nucleotides matching TRBD1. Trimming at V came to 4 bases and at J to 6 bases, leaving 5 bases not matched to a gene. Germline V gene lookup returns CDR1 MDHEN and CDR2 SYDVKM. The CDR3 contains 13 residues. CDR3 nucleotides: TGTGCCAGCAGTTCACCCGGGACAGGCGAGCAGTACTTC. This codes for CASSSPGTGEQYF.

This clonotype was recorded many times. This rearrangement joins TRBV20-1 to TRBJ2-3; either TRBD1 or TRBD2 may supply D (6 bases each). Germline V lookup: CDR1 DFQATT, CDR2 SNEGSKA (reference sequence). V was pared by 5 bases and J by 4 bases, with 22 bases between. The CDR3 spans 16 residues. CDR3 nucleotides: TGCAGTGCTCATGACAGGTTCTCAAGCGGGTCAGATACGCAGTATTTT. It encodes CSAHDRFSSGSDTQYF.

As concerns this clonotype: This may be a read error: a much more frequent sequence differs by one nucleotide. The chain recombines TRBV7-8 with TRBJ2-1; 10 bases fit TRBD2. CDR3 length equals 15 residues. Germline V gene data show CDR1 as SGHVS and CDR2 as FQNEAQ. In DNA form, the CDR3 reads TGTGCCAGTAGTCTGGGACTAGCGACATACATTGAGCAGTTCTTC. Protein: CASSLGLATYIEQFF.

This chain joins TRBV10-3 and TRBJ1-5; D gene unclear. Germline V lookup: CDR1 ENHRY, CDR2 SYGVKD. CDR3 length equals 13 residues. V dropped 10 bases and J dropped 4 bases, with 14 bases sitting between them. The CDR3 bases are TGTGCCACATCGGACGGTAGTAATCAGCCCCAGCATTTT. Amino acids: CATSDGSNQPQHF.

This clonotype was counted ten times or more. The V and J genes are TRBV9 and TRBJ2-1; D unclear. Germline CDR1 is SGDLS and CDR2 is YYNGEE. The CDR3 is 13 amino acids. V was shortened by 2 bases and J by 6 bases, with 9 bases between the two germline ends. CDR3 in amino acids: CASSVSLANEQFF. The CDR3 coding sequence is TGTGCCAGCAGCGTTAGTTTGGCCAATGAGCAGTTCTTC.

The sample holds many counts of this clonotype. This sequence joins TRBV6-1 and TRBJ1-4; possible D gene TRBD1, 5 bases. The CDR3 spans 13 residues. Trimming took 6 bases from V and 8 from J, leaving 13 bases between them. Germline V gene lookup returns CDR1 MNHNS and CDR2 SASEGT. The CDR3 nucleotides read TGTGCCAGCAGGGGACGCAAAAGGGAAAAACTGTTTTTT. It yields the protein CASRGRKREKLFF.

The rearrangement links TRBV7-9 to TRBJ2-7, with TRBD1 identical over 8 bases. J was trimmed by 6 bases and V by 0 bases; bases with no gene match: 10. This CDR3 has 16 amino acids. Germline lookup yields CDR1 SEHNR and CDR2 FQNEAQ (reference sequence). CDR3 amino acids: CASSLAGTGGLLEQYF. The CDR3 region has the DNA TGTGCCAGCAGCTTAGCTGGGACAGGCGGCCTGCTCGAGCAGTACTTC.

This clonotype was seen ten or more times. The rearrangement joins TRBV24-1 to TRBJ2-2; either TRBD1 or TRBD2 may supply D (5 bases each). Trimming pared 2 bases from V and 0 bases from J, leaving 12 bases between. CDR1 KGHDR and CDR2 SFDVKD come from the germline V gene. The CDR3 loop spans 17 amino acids. The CDR3 DNA reads as TGTGCCACCAGTGATTGGGGGTCAGGGACGAACACCGGGGAGCTGTTTTTT. This sequence encodes CATSDWGSGTNTGELFF.

The chain carries TRBV11-2 and TRBJ2-1; a possible D gene is TRBD2 (7 bases). The V and J ends lost 5 bases and 7 bases respectively, with 15 bases between them. There are 14 residues in the CDR3. From germline, CDR1 is SGHAT and CDR2 FQNNGV. CDR3 sequence: CASSLPGGGNEQFF. The CDR3 DNA follows: TGTGCCAGCAGCCTACCGGGGGGCGGGAATGAGCAGTTCTTC.

This clonotype was counted between two and nine times. The rearrangement links TRBV28 to TRBJ2-3, with a possible D match to TRBD2 (5 bases). This CDR3 comprises 12 residues. CDR1 is MDHEN, CDR2 SYDVKM, per germline. V dropped 7 bases and J dropped 6 bases, with 11 bases sitting between them. The CDR3 loop is CASISRGDTQYF. The CDR3 DNA follows: TGTGCCAGCATCTCCAGAGGGGATACGCAGTATTTT. Combining the CDR3 with reference TRBV28 and TRBJ2-3 gives the whole variable domain DVKVTQSSRYLVKRTGEKVFLECVQDMDHENMFWYRQDPGLGLRLIYFSYDVKMKEKGDIPEGYSVSREKKERFSLILESASTNQTSMYLCASISRGDTQYFGPGTRLTVL.

The genes are TRBV20-1 and TRBJ2-6; tentative D call: TRBD2 (6 bases). The germline V gene encodes CDR1 DFQATT and CDR2 SNEGSKA (reference sequence). Trimming took off 0 bases at V and 1 base at J, with 10 bases between the two ends. CDR3 length: 16 residues. Here the CDR3 reads CSAREFRGSGANVLTF. DNA for the CDR3: TGCAGTGCTAGAGAGTTCCGGGGGTCTGGGGCCAACGTCCTGACTTTC.

There are a few counts of this clonotype. The chain carries TRBV5-1 and TRBJ2-5; possible D gene TRBD2, 5 bases. Germline V gene data show CDR1 as SGHRS and CDR2 as YFSETQ. Trimming removed 4 bases at V and 3 bases at J, with 16 bases between. The CDR3 has 15 amino acids. As DNA, the CDR3 is TGCGCCAGCAGCCATATCCGGGAAGGCGAAGAGACCCAGTACTTC. This codes for CASSHIREGEETQYF. Together with reference TRBV5-1 and TRBJ2-5, the CDR3 gives the full variable domain: KAGVTQTPRYLIKTRGQQVTLSCSPISGHRSVSWYQQTPGQGLQFLFEYFSETQRNKGNFPGRFSGRQFSNSRSEMNVSTLELGDSALYLCASSHIREGEETQYFGPGTRLLVL.

In the case of this clonotype: It may be a read error: a sequence one base away is much more abundant. This chain joins TRBV6-6 and TRBJ2-7; D unresolved. Germline CDR1 MNHNY, CDR2 SVGAGI (reference sequence). Trimming pared 2 bases from V and 7 bases from J, leaving 12 bases between. This CDR3 spans 13 amino acids. Here the CDR3 reads CASSYPPLEEQYF. The CDR3 DNA follows: TGTGCCAGCAGTTACCCCCCACTCGAAGAGCAGTACTTC.

This clonotype was detected ten times or more. The chain has TRBV12-3 or TRBV12-4 and TRBJ2-7; 8 positions agree with TRBD2. CDR3 length equals 14 residues. Unmatched junction bases numbered 6, after V lost 6 bases and J lost 2 bases. As DNA, the CDR3 is TGTGCCAGCAGCCCTCCTAGCGGGCCCTACGAGCAGTACTTC. This translates into CASSPPSGPYEQYF.

This clonotype was seen only a few times. The V and J genes are TRBV24-1 and TRBJ2-2, with 9 bases aligning to TRBD1. The V and J ends lost 3 bases and 0 bases, in that order; junction bases with no gene match: 4. The CDR3 has 17 residues. Per the germline V gene, CDR1 is KGHDR and CDR2 is SFDVKD. The CDR3 region is CATSDTGQGANTGELFF. The CDR3 bases are TGTGCCACCAGTGATACGGGACAGGGCGCGAACACCGGGGAGCTGTTTTTT.

V gene TRBV20-1 combines with J gene TRBJ1-6, with 11 bases matching TRBD1. The germline CDR1 and CDR2 sequences are DFQATT and SNEGSKA (reference sequence). The length of the CDR3 is 14 residues. The V and J ends lost 6 bases and 6 bases, in that order; junction bases with no gene match: 4. DNA for the CDR3: TGCAGTGCACGGACAGGGGGCTTTAATTCACCCCTCCACTTT. Its protein is CSARTGGFNSPLHF.

The CDR3 here is CSVPGQGHSEQYF. The CDR3 nucleotides are TGCAGCGTGCCGGGACAGGGGCACTCCGAGCAGTACTTC. V and J are TRBV29-1 and TRBJ2-7; 10 positions agree with TRBD1. V dropped 6 bases and J dropped 6; count of bases not matched to a gene: 8. Germline loops: CDR1 SQVTM, CDR2 ANQGSEA. The CDR3 covers 13 residues.

The genes are TRBV11-2 and TRBJ1-2; tentative D call: TRBD1 (6 bases). CDR1 and CDR2 (germline): SGHAT, FQNNGV. Trimming removed 1 base from V and 4 bases from J, with 13 bases in between. This CDR3 is built from 15 residues. The CDR3 nucleotides are TGTGCCAGCAGCTTAGCCTTGACAGGAAGCTATGGCTACACCTTC. Translated, it gives CASSLALTGSYGYTF.

This clonotype has a handful of counts. The gene calls are TRBV28 and TRBJ2-7; D perhaps matches TRBD2 (6 bases). The germline gives CDR1 MDHEN, CDR2 SYDVKM. The CDR3 extends over 14 amino acids. Deletions cut 3 bases from V and 4 bases from J, with 13 bases between. The CDR3 loop is CASSFPGGEYEQYF. The CDR3 DNA sequence: TGTGCCAGCAGTTTTCCGGGCGGGGAGTACGAGCAGTACTTC.

This clonotype was counted at least ten times. V is TRBV20-1 and J is TRBJ1-5; D ambiguous. The CDR3 totals 14 residues. Germline-derived CDR1 and CDR2 are DFQATT and SNEGSKA (reference sequence). Deletions cut 5 bases from V and 4 bases from J, with 15 bases between. For the CDR3, the DNA is TGCAGTGCTCCGGGGAGGGCGGGGAATCAGCCCCAGCATTTT. This gives the protein CSAPGRAGNQPQHF.

The chain carries TRBV30 and TRBJ1-1; D is ambiguous. The CDR3 totals 13 residues. V was pared by 0 bases and J by 4 bases, with 9 bases between. Germline values: CDR1 GTSNPN, CDR2 SVGIG (reference sequence). The chain's CDR3 is CAWSVGLITEAFF. DNA of the CDR3: TGTGCCTGGAGTGTCGGACTCATCACTGAAGCTTTCTTT.

The V gene is TRBV4-2, the J gene TRBJ2-7, with a possible D match to TRBD2 (7 bases). Trimming took 1 base from V and 0 from J, leaving 10 bases between them. CDR3 length equals 15 residues. Germline V lookup: CDR1 LGHNA, CDR2 YNFKEQ. The CDR3 DNA reads as TGTGCCAGCAGCCAAGGGCGGGGGCCCTCCTACGAGCAGTACTTC. Its translation is CASSQGRGPSYEQYF.

In its sample, this clonotype was seen many times. The chain is built from TRBV12-3 or TRBV12-4 and TRBJ2-1, with 7 bases identical to TRBD2. The V and J ends lost 4 bases and 7 bases, in that order; junction bases with no gene match: 10. CDR3 size: 15 residues. The CDR3 is CASSSTSAPGNEQFF. In DNA form, the CDR3 reads TGTGCCAGCAGTTCCACTAGCGCCCCGGGGAATGAGCAGTTCTTC.

The chain combines TRBV5-6 with TRBJ2-1, with a tentative D call TRBD2 (5 bases). CDR1 is SGHDT, CDR2 YYEEEE, per germline. The CDR3 extends over 16 amino acids. The V end was cut by 2 bases, the J end by 3 bases, with 15 bases between. CDR3 residues: CASSFRSGGRYNEQFF. CDR3 coding DNA: TGTGCCAGCAGCTTCCGAAGCGGAGGCCGCTACAATGAGCAGTTCTTC. The full variable domain, completed using reference TRBV5-6 and TRBJ2-1, is DAGVTQSPTHLIKTRGQQVTLRCSPKSGHDTVSWYQQALGQGPQFIFQYYEEEERQRGNFPDRFSGHQFPNYSSELNVNALLLGDSALYLCASSFRSGGRYNEQFFGPGTRLTVL.